This record covers a single T cell receptor beta chain. Its antigen remains undetermined. Base qualities are not recorded, but no much larger clone differs from it by a single base. The record originates from a study of shared clonotypes between healthy human individuals (TCRdb year 2020). Regarding the study in general: A couple of women and a few men aged 18 to 49 years were included in the cohort. Per donor, three plates each were used for CD4 naive and CD4 memory, two for CD8 naive, and one for CD8 memory. To estimate repertoire size and how much clonotype sharing occurs between individuals, the study deeply sequenced the blood TCR repertoires of 5 or 6 healthy adults. Libraries were prepared and TCR repertoires were sequenced by different laboratories using diverse techniques, in order to increase sequencing depth and limit assay-specific biases. Leukapheresis yielded between about 0.8 and 8.9 billion PBMCs per donor. What the research found in general, with its limitations: Across a few donors, 5% to 6% of naive CD4, roughly 3.3% of naive CD8, 2.3% of memory CD4, and roughly 0.41% of memory CD8 clonotypes were shared. Compared with non-shared clonotypes, the clonotypes found in all four sorted-subset donors had higher generation probabilities. Even with the large sequencing depth, rarefaction of the sorted-subset datasets indicated that sequencing was incomplete. Pairwise subsampling indicated that sequencing depth was expected to affect the degree of clonotype sharing among donors. Because the study included a small number of donors, the genetic and exposure-history diversity represented was limited. Sampling was restricted to blood, and TCR repertoires in tissue are likely to differ from TCR repertoires in blood. Larger estimated clonotype richness was generally found for naive subsets than for memory subsets.

For the CD8 naive samples, CD45RO-negative cells were positively selected for CCR7, yielding a CD45RA+CCR7+ population from which TemRA cells were excluded. Donors were healthy HIV-negative adults with no recently reported acute infections or vaccinations. Only Caucasian adults living in Nashville, Tennessee, USA were represented among the donors. Blood was obtained by leukapheresis, after which PBMCs were separated by Ficoll-Histopaque density gradient centrifugation and cryopreserved in liquid nitrogen vapor phase. Purity and quantity of every magnetically sorted T cell population were checked by analytical flow cytometry. Genomic DNA was isolated from each sorted fraction and quantified by UV absorbance on a Nanodrop 2000c. TCR CDR3 regions were amplified from genomic DNA by multiplex PCR using the deep immunoSEQ assay. Extracted genomic DNA from each cell subset was spread evenly across all wells of several immunoSEQ 96-well plates, with each plate serving as a replicate. Each replicate PCR for sorted subsets received about 200 ng genomic DNA, equal to about 30,000 T cell genomes. Purified libraries were measured with a Qubit 3.0 fluorometer, size-checked on a Bioanalyzer 2100, and measured again with the KAPA Library Quantification kit. A separate single-read 150-cycle Illumina NextSeq 550 flow cell was used to sequence each immunoSEQ 96-well plate. The study's processing was this. Because the immunoSEQ output held only junctional sequences and lacked quality scores, the filtering could not match the filtering applied to full-length reads. Sequences were annotated with PyIR, a Python wrapper for IgBLAST v1.9, using IMGT germline references to assign V/J genes and CDR3. Reads were filtered out if the reads had weak V/J assignments (E-value above 1e-6), no CDR3, stop codons, out-of-frame junctions, or ambiguous translated residues. A V3J clonotype was defined by an identical inferred V gene, J gene, and CDR3 amino acid sequence. Percentage overlap between repertoires was calculated by dividing the number of shared unique clonotypes by the size of the smaller repertoire. Repertoire richness was assessed with RTK rarefaction, the Chao1 estimator, and Recon v2.1 estimates of unobserved clonotypes. OLGA was used to compute generation probabilities for all TCRbeta clonotypes that the gDNA method yielded from a few donors. Held by TCRdb, this immuneACCESS table contains in-frame sequences only and omits some clones. Under half of the omission traces to an unresolved V gene where checked; the cause of the rest is unknown. V, J and clone size derive from that table, while D and trimming were established from the DNA sequence. This sample comprises 560,000 or so clones, 96% of them detected only once. The biggest ten clones account for around 0.1% of the sample.

V sheds 4 bases and J sheds 0 bases, leaving 13 bases between their ends. Including the terminal cysteine and phenylalanine, the CDR3 comprises 15 residues. CDR3 DNA only is kept here, 45 bases in frame from base 1. CDR1 and CDR2 are read off the germline V gene (reference sequence) as MNHNY and SVGAGI. The source of this sequence is a woman between 25 and 40 years old in good health. The receptor chain draws on TRBV6-6 and TRBJ2-7; no confident D gene assignment can be made. The specimen was naive CD8+ T cells sorted from blood. In light of the paper, this sample's cell subset or site label describes: CD45RA+CCR7+. The encoded CDR3 is CASSLDARSSYEQYF. The DNA sequence follows: TGTGCCAGCAGTTTGGACGCGAGGAGCTCCTACGAGCAGTACTTC.